The sequence of this TCR beta chain was determined in a study of blood T cell repertoires in COVID-19. Overall study context: The origin of the acute and convalescent COVID-19 samples was the United States, Italy and Spain. Sample material is recorded as cDNA or gDNA derived from T cells, B-cell-depleted T cells, or PBMCs.

The germline V gene has CDR1 KGHSH and CDR2 LQKENI. V was pared by 1 base and J by 0 bases, with 12 bases between. This CDR3 contains 16 residues. The authors' processing: Estimation of nucleated cell counts was performed using reference gene primer amplification. This table comes from immunoSEQ multiplex PCR, and its TCRdb copy is limited to in-frame clones, with some not included. That table furnishes V, J and clone size, whereas the DNA furnished D and trimming. The sample lists 250,000 to 350,000 clones; roughly 88% were seen once. This chain connects TRBV18 to TRBJ1-1; D not certain. Sequenced: peripheral blood. This TCR derives from a woman aged 25 to 45 with active or convalescent COVID-19. In DNA, the CDR3 is TGTGCCAGCTCACCACAGCACGGCGACATGAACACTGAAGCTTTCTTT. Translating gives CASSPQHGDMNTEAFF.